This T cell receptor beta chain was retrieved from a study of T cell responses to AZD1222 COVID-19 vaccine. The study's findings and limits: At baseline, seropositivity was found in only 6 or 7 AZD1222 recipients. Donors skewed white British and female; clonal diversity was possibly underestimated.

Here immunoSEQ multiplex PCR was the method, and the copy in TCRdb shows in-frame clones only, minus some. The sample records 180,000 or so clones, nearly 95% being singletons. The CDR3 extends over 17 amino acids. Per germline, CDR1 MNHNY and CDR2 SVGAGI (reference sequence). Between the trimmed V and J ends, which lost 5 bases and 0 bases, there was a span of 17 bases. With regard to this clone: Antigen specificity is unknown.

Both about-4-week and about-12-week second-dose recipients were combined. This chain joins TRBV6-6 and TRBJ1-5; D is ambiguous. The source was peripheral blood, collected 28 days after the second AZD1222 dose. The origin of this receptor is an adult who received the AZD1222 COVID-19 vaccine. CDR3 in amino acids: CASSPSLTLHSNQPQHF. DNA of the CDR3: TGTGCCAGCAGTCCCTCGTTGACATTGCATAGCAATCAGCCCCAGCATTTT.